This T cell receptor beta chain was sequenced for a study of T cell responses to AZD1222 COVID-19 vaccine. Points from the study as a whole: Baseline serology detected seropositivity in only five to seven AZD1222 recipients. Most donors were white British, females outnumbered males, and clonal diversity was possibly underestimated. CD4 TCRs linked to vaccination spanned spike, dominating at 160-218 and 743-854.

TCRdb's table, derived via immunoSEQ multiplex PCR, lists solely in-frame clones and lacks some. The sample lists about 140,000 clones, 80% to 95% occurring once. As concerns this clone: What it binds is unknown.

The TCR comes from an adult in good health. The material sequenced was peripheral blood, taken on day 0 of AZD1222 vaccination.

CDR3 sequence reads: CASSQRTGGRRNTEAFF. The CDR3 DNA reads as TGTGCCAGCTCACAACGGACAGGGGGCCGAAGGAACACTGAAGCTTTCTTT. The chain links TRBV18 to TRBJ1-1, with 11 bases fitting TRBD1. Germline V gene lookup returns CDR1 KGHSH and CDR2 LQKENI. V was pared by 4 bases and J by 1 base, with 8 bases of the junction left unmatched. The CDR3 spans 17 residues.